This note documents a single T cell receptor (beta chain) sequence. CDR1 and CDR2 from the germline V gene are SEHNR and FQNEAQ (reference sequence). J lost 5 bases, V lost 4 bases, and 9 bases had no gene match. The CDR3 contains 15 residues. Profiling relied on immunoSEQ multiplex PCR, and the TCRdb table lists in-frame clones only, not all of them. The sample holds a few hundred thousand clones, 83% seen once. The data were taken from a study of blood T cell repertoires in COVID-19. This rearrangement joins TRBV7-9 to TRBJ2-7; the match to TRBD2 covers 9 bases. This receptor was obtained from a woman aged 25 to 45 with COVID-19, enrolled during active disease. Sample: peripheral blood. The CDR3: CASSSDRRGGDEQYF. The CDR3 DNA reads TGTGCCAGCAGCTCAGATAGGCGGGGGGGAGACGAGCAGTACTTC.